This T cell receptor (beta chain) emerged from a study of PD-L1 blockade in urothelial cancer. Across the study: Starting at some point between 2013 and 2014, patients were given atezolizumab (1,200 mg intravenously every 3 weeks). Across blood samples, T cells had a median count of 141,255.

As to time point: pretreatment peripheral blood. It was locally advanced or metastatic urothelial carcinoma that patients had. Each PCR reaction had synthetic TCR analog templates spiked into it. Repertoires were generated with immunoSEQ multiplex PCR, while TCRdb's copy carries only in-frame clones and drops some. The sample consists of 100,000 to 150,000 clones, 70% to 85% of them appearing once. Germline V gives CDR1 SGDLS, CDR2 YYNGEE. Trimming at V came to 3 bases and at J to 7 bases, leaving 8 bases not matched to a gene. This CDR3 has 15 residues. The sample in question was PBMCs, obtained around atezolizumab (anti-PD-L1) treatment. The gene calls are TRBV9 and TRBJ2-2; 8 nucleotides align to TRBD2. This TCR was sampled from a man aged 50 or older with urothelial cancer. CDR3 loop: CASSGTRGGIGELFF. CDR3 in DNA: TGTGCCAGCAGCGGGACCCGGGGGGGGATCGGGGAGCTGTTTTTT. Supplemented by reference TRBV9 and TRBJ2-2, the full variable domain reads DSGVTQTPKHLITATGQRVTLRCSPRSGDLSVYWYQQSLDQGLQFLIQYYNGEERAKGNILERFSAQQFPDLHSELNLSSLELGDSALYFCASSGTRGGIGELFFGEGSRLTVL.